These T cell receptor beta chains were read from a single sample in a study of radiotherapy plus CTLA-4 blockade in lung cancer. Libraries were prepared by immunoSEQ multiplex PCR; TCRdb keeps only in-frame clonotypes and omits some of them. The sample has approximately 33,000 clones, more than 75% seen once. The sequencing used peripheral blood, collected from a patient treated with radiotherapy plus ipilimumab. The receptors stem from a human donor with non-small cell lung cancer who had stable disease on radiotherapy plus ipilimumab. CDR3s leave out the opening cysteine and the closing phenylalanine or tryptophan.

j_gene: TRBJ1-5
v_gene: TRBV5-1
CDR3aa: ASSLSANQPQH

j_gene: TRBJ1-1
v_gene: TRBV9
CDR3aa: ASSAGLENTEAF

j_gene: TRBJ1-1
v_gene: TRBV14
CDR3aa: ASSQDTYRDKQAF

j_gene: TRBJ1-2
v_gene: TRBV2
CDR3aa: ASPGAGGNYGYT

j_gene: TRBJ1-6
v_gene: TRBV7-6
CDR3aa: ASSSFYSPLH

j_gene: TRBJ2-1
v_gene: TRBV28
CDR3aa: ASTVSGPLNEQF

j_gene: TRBJ1-1
v_gene: TRBV6-1
CDR3aa: ASRAGTRFEAF

j_gene: TRBJ2-2
v_gene: TRBV7-8
CDR3aa: ASSFGELF

j_gene: TRBJ1-1
v_gene: TRBV30
CDR3aa: AWSENFNTEAF

j_gene: TRBJ1-2
v_gene: TRBV11-2
CDR3aa: ASSLDHVSAYGYT

j_gene: TRBJ1-2
v_gene: TRBV2
CDR3aa: ASRIKGGQGAT

j_gene: TRBJ1-2
v_gene: TRBV5-8
CDR3aa: ASTLGRTGYT

j_gene: TRBJ1-1
v_gene: TRBV6-5
CDR3aa: ASSYSGHNTEAF

j_gene: TRBJ1-5
v_gene: TRBV6-5
CDR3aa: ASSYSGQGGNQPQH

j_gene: TRBJ1-2
v_gene: TRBV29-1
CDR3aa: SVEEKINYGYT

j_gene: TRBJ1-6
v_gene: TRBV4-1
CDR3aa: ASSQDGSFLNSPLH

j_gene: TRBJ1-1
v_gene: TRBV10-1
CDR3aa: ASSERGPYTEAF

j_gene: TRBJ2-2
v_gene: TRBV7-2
CDR3aa: ASSLVGTGSGELF

j_gene: TRBJ1-2
v_gene: TRBV7-6
CDR3aa: ASSSFDRAYGYT

j_gene: TRBJ2-3
v_gene: TRBV10-2
CDR3aa: ASSEQCTDTQY

j_gene: TRBJ1-2
v_gene: TRBV7-2
CDR3aa: ASSLEGRDNYGYT

j_gene: TRBJ1-6
v_gene: TRBV27
CDR3aa: ASRPPYRDSPLH

j_gene: TRBJ2-3
v_gene: TRBV7-8
CDR3aa: ASSLGTSGGSGDTQY

j_gene: TRBJ2-7
v_gene: TRBV7-2
CDR3aa: ASSSRGPANHYEQY

j_gene: TRBJ2-1
v_gene: TRBV7-2
CDR3aa: ASSWTSGGEQF

j_gene: TRBJ1-5
v_gene: TRBV7-2
CDR3aa: ASSQTVTQPQH

j_gene: TRBJ2-7
v_gene: TRBV11-2
CDR3aa: ASGPGQTYEQY

j_gene: TRBJ1-1
v_gene: TRBV2
CDR3aa: ARREWDTEAF

j_gene: TRBJ1-4
v_gene: TRBV18
CDR3aa: ASSQGTGVEKLF

j_gene: TRBJ1-3
v_gene: TRBV19
CDR3aa: ASSIAGRGGNTIY

j_gene: TRBJ1-6
v_gene: TRBV6-5
CDR3aa: ASRTRGNSPLH

j_gene: TRBJ1-1
v_gene: TRBV5-1
CDR3aa: ASSFSVGGNTEAF

j_gene: TRBJ1-1
v_gene: TRBV7-2
CDR3aa: ASSYTSNTEAF

j_gene: TRBJ2-5
v_gene: TRBV6-5
CDR3aa: ASSPKGTEQY

j_gene: TRBJ1-6
v_gene: TRBV13
CDR3aa: ASSLAGINSPLH

j_gene: TRBJ1-1
v_gene: TRBV27
CDR3aa: ASSIQGASNTEAF

j_gene: TRBJ2-1
v_gene: TRBV25-1
CDR3aa: ASRTSGGLNEQF

j_gene: TRBJ1-5
v_gene: TRBV28
CDR3aa: ASSTFQGFASNQPQH

j_gene: TRBJ2-7
v_gene: TRBV5-1
CDR3aa: ASSLNTVNGEQY

j_gene: TRBJ1-2
v_gene: TRBV10-3
CDR3aa: AISTGQGAVGYT

j_gene: TRBJ1-2
v_gene: TRBV2
CDR3aa: ASSEAGIRGYGYT

j_gene: TRBJ1-6
v_gene: TRBV7-6
CDR3aa: ASSPRLGAGGYSPLH

j_gene: TRBJ1-3
v_gene: TRBV5-6
CDR3aa: ASSLTGTGNTIY

j_gene: TRBJ1-6
v_gene: TRBV18
CDR3aa: ASSLKGRGQGQSPLH

j_gene: TRBJ2-1
v_gene: TRBV5-1
CDR3aa: ASSHQEGNEQF